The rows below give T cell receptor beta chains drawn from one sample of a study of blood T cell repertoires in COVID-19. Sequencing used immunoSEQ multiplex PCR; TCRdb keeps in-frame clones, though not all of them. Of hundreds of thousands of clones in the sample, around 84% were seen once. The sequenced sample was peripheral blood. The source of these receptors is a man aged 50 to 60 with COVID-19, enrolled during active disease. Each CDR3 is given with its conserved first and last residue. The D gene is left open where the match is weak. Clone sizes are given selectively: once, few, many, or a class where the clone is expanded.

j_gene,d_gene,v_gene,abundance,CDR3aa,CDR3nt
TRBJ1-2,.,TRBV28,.,CASSTAGPSLNYGYTF,TGTGCCAGCAGTACAGCGGGACCGAGCCTTAACTATGGCTACACCTTC
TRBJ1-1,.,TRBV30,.,CAWSVAAAVMNTEAFF,TGTGCCTGGAGCGTGGCCGCTGCGGTCATGAACACTGAAGCTTTCTTT
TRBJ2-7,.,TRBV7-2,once,CASSLYGHPKYEQYF,TGTGCCAGCAGCTTATATGGGCATCCCAAGTACGAGCAGTACTTC
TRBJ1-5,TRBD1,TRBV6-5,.,CASSSDRGGQPQHF,TGTGCCAGCAGCTCGGACAGGGGTGGTCAGCCCCAGCATTTT
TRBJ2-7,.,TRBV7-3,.,CASSSYQSYEQYF,TGTGCCAGCAGCTCTTATCAGTCCTACGAGCAGTACTTC
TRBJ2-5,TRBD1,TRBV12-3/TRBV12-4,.,CASSQTGGETQYF,TGTGCCAGCAGTCAGACAGGGGGGGAGACCCAGTACTTC
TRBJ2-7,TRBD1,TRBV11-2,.,CASSLEAGGTYEQYF,TGTGCCAGCAGCTTAGAGGCAGGGGGCACCTACGAGCAGTACTTC
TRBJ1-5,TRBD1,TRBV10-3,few,CAISEQGYQPQHF,TGTGCCATCAGTGAACAGGGGTATCAGCCCCAGCATTTT
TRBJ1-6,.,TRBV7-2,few,CASSLGGKNSPLHF,TGTGCCAGCAGCTTAGGAGGGAAGAATTCACCCCTCCACTTT
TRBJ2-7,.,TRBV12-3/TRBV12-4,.,CASSQIPYEQYF,TGTGCCAGCAGTCAGATCCCCTACGAGCAGTACTTC
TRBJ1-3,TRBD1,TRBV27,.,CASSQRGQHSGNTIYF,TGTGCCAGCAGTCAAAGGGGACAGCACTCTGGAAACACCATATATTTT
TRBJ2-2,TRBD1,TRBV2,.,CASHTPGQGVTGELFF,TGTGCCAGCCATACACCGGGACAGGGCGTCACCGGGGAGCTGTTTTTT
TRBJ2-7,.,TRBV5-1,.,CASSLGGTSRGYEQYF,TGCGCCAGCAGCTTGGGGGGGACATCCCGGGGCTACGAGCAGTACTTC
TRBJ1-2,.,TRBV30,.,CAWRVMGPNYGYTF,TGTGCCTGGAGGGTGATGGGGCCTAACTATGGCTACACCTTC
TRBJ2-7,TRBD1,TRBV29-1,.,CSVGATGSLEQYF,TGCAGCGTGGGGGCGACAGGGTCCCTCGAGCAGTACTTC
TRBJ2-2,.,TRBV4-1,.,CASSPWGVGTSTIGELFF,TGCGCCAGCAGCCCCTGGGGGGTAGGGACTTCTACGATCGGGGAGCTGTTTTTT
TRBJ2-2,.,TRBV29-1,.,CSAKGRTNTGELFF,TGCAGCGCCAAAGGCAGGACTAACACCGGGGAGCTGTTTTTT
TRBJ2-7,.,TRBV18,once,CASSPKQEEQYF,TGTGCCAGCTCACCCAAACAGGAGGAGCAGTACTTC
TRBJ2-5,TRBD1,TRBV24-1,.,CATSDTGTAETQYF,TGTGCCACCAGTGACACCGGGACAGCTGAGACCCAGTACTTC
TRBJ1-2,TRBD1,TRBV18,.,CASSPGTDIIYGYTF,TGTGCCAGCTCACCAGGGACAGATATTATCTATGGCTACACCTTC
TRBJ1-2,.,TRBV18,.,CASSPASMTDFYGYTF,TGTGCCAGCTCACCCGCCTCTATGACAGACTTCTATGGCTACACCTTC
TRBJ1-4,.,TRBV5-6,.,CASSAQTGSGEKLFF,TGTGCCAGCAGCGCCCAAACAGGATCTGGTGAAAAACTGTTTTTT
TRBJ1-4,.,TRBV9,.,CASSVADPWGHSEKLFF,TGTGCCAGCAGCGTAGCAGATCCATGGGGGCACAGTGAAAAACTGTTTTTT
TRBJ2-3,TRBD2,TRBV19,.,CASMKTSGTGRDTQYF,TGTGCCAGTATGAAGACTAGCGGGACGGGAAGGGACACGCAGTATTTT
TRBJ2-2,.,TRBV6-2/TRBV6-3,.,CASSPPGAGELFF,TGTGCCAGCAGCCCCCCAGGCGCCGGGGAGCTGTTTTTT
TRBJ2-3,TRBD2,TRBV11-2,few,CASSLDLLLAGVTDTQYF,TGTGCCAGCAGCTTAGACCTTCTCCTAGCGGGAGTGACAGATACGCAGTATTTT